Sequencing of this T cell receptor (beta chain) was carried out in a study of cytomegalovirus exposure and HLA in healthy donors. Broader study findings: Researchers reported in a later analysis that a missense DCLRE1C variant was tied to TCR beta V- and J-gene trimming. More than 15,000 TCR beta sequences were associated with HLA alleles at 0.05 false discovery rate in a later analysis.

A word on this clone: The antigen remains unidentified.

The J segment lost 3 bases and the V segment lost 10 bases, leaving 9 bases of the junction unmatched. The germline V gene encodes CDR1 LGHNA and CDR2 YSLEER. CDR3 size: 14 residues. 60 Vbeta and 13 Jbeta primers were used in PCR. The assay was immunoSEQ multiplex PCR, and TCRdb's table has in-frame clones only and misses some. The sample gives some 140,000 clones, 79% of which show up once; approximately 3% is in the top ten. This receptor was identified in a female donor in good health and CMV-seronegative. This chain connects TRBV4-3 to TRBJ2-5, with TRBD1 matching over 9 bases. Sequencing was carried out using PBMCs. The CDR3 DNA sequence: TGCGCCAAAAGACCGGGACAGGGAAAAGAGACCCAGTACTTC. Its protein is CAKRPGQGKETQYF.